The sequence of this TCR beta chain was determined in a study of identical twins. From the 5' RACE reads, TCRdb called clonotypes with MiXCR, one entry per CDR3 protein. The table records fewer than 500,000 distinct CDR3 sequences, around 15% of them present only once. Donors uniformly comprised healthy Caucasians. Germline V gene data show CDR1 as MDHEN and CDR2 as SYDVKM. V shed 3 bases and J shed 6 bases, with 14 bases lying between them. The CDR3 has 14 residues. This clonotype came up a few times. These same data were also listed under a study on yellow fever vaccine responses in identical twins.

Sequencing used CD4+ T cells sorted from blood. The origin of this receptor is a young woman in good health. The V call is TRBV28, the J call TRBJ1-1; no definite D call. The CDR3 bases are TGTGCCAGCAGTTTCACTCAGATCAACTCTGAAGCTTTCTTT. The encoded protein is CASSFTQINSEAFF.